This is a list of T cell receptor beta chains from one sample in a study of blood T cell dynamics during melanoma immunotherapy. Using immunoSEQ multiplex PCR, the repertoire was profiled, and TCRdb retains in-frame clones only, with some absent. In the table there are 13,000 or so clones, about 92% of which are singletons. The specimen was effector memory CD8+ T cells from blood, collected from a patient treated with checkpoint blockade. These receptors were obtained from a human donor with melanoma. Each CDR3 is given with its conserved first and last residue. The order of the fields is clone size, D gene, J gene, V gene, CDR3 protein, CDR3 DNA. The D gene is left open where the match is weak. The listing skips clone size in some rows; elsewhere it reads once, few, many or a size class.

>-|-|TRBJ2-7|TRBV4-3
CASSQVLTAYEQYF
TGCGCCAGCAGCCAAGTTCTAACAGCCTACGAGCAGTACTTC
>-|-|TRBJ2-7|TRBV29-1
CSAEGGPDYEQYF
TGCAGCGCCGAGGGGGGGCCGGATTACGAGCAGTACTTC
>-|TRBD1|TRBJ2-7|TRBV19
CASGTGGNPYEQYF
TGTGCCAGCGGGACAGGGGGGAACCCCTACGAGCAGTACTTC
>-|TRBD1|TRBJ2-5|TRBV27
CASSFGQGSGETQYF
TGTGCCAGCAGTTTCGGACAGGGGAGTGGGGAGACCCAGTACTTC
>-|-|TRBJ2-1|TRBV10-3
CAISESPESFNNEQFF
TGTGCCATCAGTGAGTCCCCAGAGTCCTTTAACAATGAGCAGTTCTTC
>-|-|TRBJ2-2|TRBV6-6
CASSYTGGGGELFF
TGTGCCAGCAGTTACACAGGAGGAGGCGGGGAGCTGTTTTTT
>-|TRBD1|TRBJ1-5|TRBV19
CASSPPLGGGQPQHF
TGTGCCAGTAGCCCCCCCCTAGGGGGCGGTCAGCCCCAGCATTTT
>-|-|TRBJ2-2|TRBV7-9
CASTQTTDLNTGELFF
TGTGCCAGCACCCAAACGACAGATCTTAACACCGGGGAGCTGTTTTTT
>once|-|TRBJ2-1|TRBV12-5
CASGFTTVSSYNEQFF
TGTGCTAGTGGTTTTACAACAGTTAGCTCCTACAATGAGCAGTTCTTC
>-|-|TRBJ1-2|TRBV13
CASSAAGSYTF
TGTGCCAGCAGCGCCGCAGGGAGCTACACCTTC
>-|TRBD1|TRBJ2-7|TRBV5-1
CASSADRTYEQYF
TGCGCCAGCAGCGCGGACAGGACCTACGAGCAGTACTTC
>-|-|TRBJ2-1|TRBV28
CASSSSQGPLDEQFF
TGTGCCAGCAGTTCCTCGCAGGGGCCGTTGGATGAGCAGTTCTTC
>-|-|TRBJ1-5|TRBV7-9
CASSLGADQPQHF
TGTGCCAGCAGCTTAGGGGCGGATCAGCCCCAGCATTTT
>-|-|TRBJ1-1|TRBV9
CASSAQLNTEAFF
TGTGCCAGCAGCGCCCAATTGAACACTGAAGCTTTCTTT
>-|-|TRBJ2-2|TRBV28
CASGGRTIRAGELFF
TGTGCCAGCGGTGGCAGGACTATTAGGGCCGGGGAGCTGTTTTTT
>-|-|TRBJ2-2|TRBV29-1
CSVPIGPNTGELFF
TGCAGCGTACCCATAGGCCCGAACACCGGGGAGCTGTTTTTT